The clone carrying this T cell receptor beta chain occurred a few times. Its cognate antigen is unknown. Researchers ran the PCR with 60 Vbeta and 13 Jbeta primers. Method: immunoSEQ multiplex PCR; TCRdb's copy keeps in-frame clones and lacks some. Here the sample spans about 59,000 clones, over 60% being singletons. These data belong to a study of cytomegalovirus exposure and HLA in healthy donors. About the study: Findings of an earlier analysis included 117 million unique TCR beta sequences from 200 million or so T cells. Among the roughly 380 donors who were genotyped, approximately 76% fell in the genetic ancestry cluster that is associated with self-reported Caucasian donors.

Overall study results and limits: Being indistinguishable, some V segments were excluded, TRBV6-2 and TRBV6-3 among them. Rarity marked most TCR sequences, yet some public TCRs occurred in many donors.

V lost 0 bases, J lost 5 bases, and 10 bases lay in between. The CDR3 contains 15 residues. Germline-derived CDR1 and CDR2 are PRHDT and FYEKMQ (reference sequence). The source of this sequence is a man aged 25-40 years in good health and CMV-seropositive. The V and J genes are TRBV13 and TRBJ1-4; possibly TRBD1 for D (6 bases). Material for sequencing was PBMCs. This chain's CDR3 is CASSLGGGANEKLFF. The DNA of the CDR3 is TGTGCCAGCAGCTTAGGAGGGGGGGCGAATGAAAAACTGTTTTTT.